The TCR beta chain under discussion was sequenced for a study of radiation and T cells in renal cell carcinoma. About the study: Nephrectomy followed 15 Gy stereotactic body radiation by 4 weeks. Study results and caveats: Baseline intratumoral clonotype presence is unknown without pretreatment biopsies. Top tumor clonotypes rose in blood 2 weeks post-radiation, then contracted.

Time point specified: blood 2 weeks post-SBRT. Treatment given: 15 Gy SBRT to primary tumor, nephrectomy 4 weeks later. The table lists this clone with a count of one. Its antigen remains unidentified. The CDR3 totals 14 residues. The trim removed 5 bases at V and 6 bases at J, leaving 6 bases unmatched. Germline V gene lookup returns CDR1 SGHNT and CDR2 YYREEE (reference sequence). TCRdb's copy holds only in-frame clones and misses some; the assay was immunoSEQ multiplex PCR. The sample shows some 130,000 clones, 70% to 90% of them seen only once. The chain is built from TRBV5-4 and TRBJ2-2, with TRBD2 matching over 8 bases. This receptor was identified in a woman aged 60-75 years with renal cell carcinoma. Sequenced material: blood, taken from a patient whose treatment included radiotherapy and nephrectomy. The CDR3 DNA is TGTGCCAGCAGAGTCGGGAGGGGGGCCGGGGAGCTGTTTTTT. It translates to CASRVGRGAGELFF.